The 22 T cell receptor beta chains reported below all come from one sample, sequenced in a study of blood T cell repertoires in COVID-19. Libraries were prepared by immunoSEQ multiplex PCR; TCRdb keeps only in-frame clonotypes and omits some of them. The top ten clones hold approximately 1.9% of a sample with some 320,000 clones, 75% to 90% of them seen once. The specimen was PBMCs or T cells enriched from blood (not recorded which). Source of these receptors: a woman in her twenties or thirties who had been exposed to COVID-19.

This chain links TRBV7-3 with TRBJ2-3; TRBD2 matches at 9 bases. The CDR3 contains 15 residues. V was clipped by 5 bases and J by 2 bases; unmatched bases: 5. CDR1 is SGHTA and CDR2 is FQGTGA in the germline V gene. DNA for the CDR3: TGTGCCAGCAGCACTAGCGGGCGGAACACAGATACGCAGTATTTT. This gives the protein CASSTSGRNTDTQYF.

The chain combines TRBV11-1 with TRBJ1-2; the match to TRBD1 covers 11 bases. This CDR3 contains 15 residues. Germline CDR1 is SGHAT and CDR2 is FQDESV (reference sequence). Losses at the gene ends were 5 bases for V and 5 bases for J; bases not matched to a gene: 7. The CDR3 loop is CASSQSRDRGYGYTF. DNA of the CDR3: TGTGCCAGCAGCCAAAGTCGGGACAGGGGGTATGGCTACACCTTC.

The CDR3 region is CASSSSGTVNEKLFF. Here the CDR3 DNA reads TGTGCCAGCAGCTCATCCGGGACAGTTAATGAAAAACTGTTTTTT. This sequence joins TRBV7-9 and TRBJ1-4; 7 bases align to TRBD1. The CDR3 sequence is 15 residues long. Losses at the gene ends were 4 bases for V and 4 bases for J; bases not matched to a gene: 6. Germline V gene lookup returns CDR1 SEHNR and CDR2 FQNEAQ (reference sequence).

The chain carries TRBV19 and TRBJ1-5, with 7 bases fitting TRBD1. Trimming at V came to 4 bases and at J to 2 bases, leaving 8 bases not matched to a gene. CDR3 length: 16 residues. Germline lookup yields CDR1 LNHDA and CDR2 SQIVND (reference sequence). The CDR3 spells CASSTSTGYGNQPQHF. Here the CDR3 DNA reads TGTGCCAGTAGTACCTCGACAGGGTACGGCAATCAGCCCCAGCATTTT.

This chain connects TRBV27 to TRBJ2-3, with D unclear. The germline V gene encodes CDR1 MNHEY and CDR2 SMNVEV (reference sequence). This CDR3 comprises 15 residues. V was pared by 2 bases and J by 5 bases, with 14 bases between. The CDR3 spells CASSLISLVGDTQYF. The CDR3 DNA reads as TGTGCCAGCAGTTTAATAAGCCTAGTTGGAGATACGCAGTATTTT.

The V and J genes are TRBV5-1 and TRBJ2-1; 9 bases are a match to TRBD2. Germline V gene data show CDR1 as SGHRS and CDR2 as YFSETQ. J lost 10 bases, V lost 4 bases, and 15 bases had no gene match. This CDR3 contains 16 residues. The CDR3 sequence: CASSPSGTSLGGEQFF. The CDR3 DNA sequence: TGCGCCAGCAGCCCATCCGGGACTAGCCTTGGGGGGGAGCAGTTCTTC.

J is TRBJ2-3 and V is TRBV5-4; 12 bases line up with TRBD2. CDR3 length: 17 amino acids. CDR1 and CDR2 from the germline V gene are SGHNT and YYREEE (reference sequence). V was clipped by 5 bases and J by 2 bases; unmatched bases: 9. CDR3 coding DNA: TGTGCCAGCAGTTATGGGGGACTAGCGGGTTTCACAGATACGCAGTATTTT. The encoded protein is CASSYGGLAGFTDTQYF.

The genes are TRBV12-3 or TRBV12-4 and TRBJ2-5, with TRBD1 as a possible D gene (6 bases). The CDR3 totals 13 residues. V shed 5 bases and J shed 4 bases, with 11 bases lying between them. CDR3 bases: TGTGCCAGCAGTCCACAGGGCCCAGAGACCCAGTACTTC. Amino acids: CASSPQGPETQYF.

This clone was counted a few times. This chain links TRBV5-8 with TRBJ1-4; D uncertain. The CDR3 loop spans 15 amino acids. V was cut by 4 bases and J by 0 bases, with 10 bases left in between. Germline V gene lookup returns CDR1 SGHTS and CDR2 YDEGEE. The CDR3 DNA follows: TGTGCCAGCAGCCCCTACTTCACAACTAATGAAAAACTGTTTTTT. Its translation: CASSPYFTTNEKLFF.

J is TRBJ2-1 and V is TRBV28; D not resolved. V dropped 5 bases and J dropped 4 bases, with 6 bases sitting between them. Per the germline V gene, CDR1 is MDHEN and CDR2 is SYDVKM. There are 12 residues in the CDR3. Here the CDR3 reads CASSSEYNEQFF. CDR3 bases: TGTGCCAGCAGTAGCGAGTACAATGAGCAGTTCTTC.

This clone appeared once. The chain recombines TRBV2 with TRBJ2-1; maybe TRBD2 (7 bases). The CDR3 contains 13 residues. V lost 6 bases and J lost 10, with 16 bases in between. Germline-derived CDR1 and CDR2 are SNHLY and FYNNEI. The CDR3 protein is CASSSYGGQEQFF. The CDR3, as DNA: TGTGCCAGCAGCTCATACGGGGGGCAAGAGCAGTTCTTC.

The chain recombines TRBV27 with TRBJ2-7, with D tentatively TRBD1 (5 bases). V lost 4 bases to trimming and J lost 3 bases, with 16 bases between them. From germline, CDR1 is MNHEY and CDR2 SMNVEV (reference sequence). The CDR3 totals 15 residues. CDR3 sequence reads: CASSWLQDTRYEQYF. The CDR3 coding sequence is TGTGCCAGCAGTTGGCTTCAGGACACGCGCTACGAGCAGTACTTC.

V usage is TRBV6-2 or TRBV6-3 and J usage is TRBJ2-5; D gene unclear. The germline V and J ends were trimmed by 4 bases and 5 bases, with 8 bases remaining between them. The germline V gene encodes CDR1 MNHEY and CDR2 SVGEGT. This CDR3 spans 12 amino acids. CDR3 loop: CASSLNQETQYF. CDR3 in DNA: TGTGCCAGCAGTTTAAATCAGGAGACCCAGTACTTC.

The chain joins TRBV7-2 to TRBJ2-1; weak D call: TRBD2 (6 bases). Trimming pared 3 bases from V and 6 bases from J, leaving 15 bases between. The CDR3 loop spans 15 amino acids. Looked up from germline, CDR1 is SGHTA and CDR2 is FQGNSA. The CDR3 loop reads CASSFTGLKRNEQFF. As DNA, the CDR3 is TGTGCCAGCAGCTTTACGGGACTCAAACGCAATGAGCAGTTCTTC. Together with reference TRBV7-2 and TRBJ2-1, the CDR3 gives the full variable domain: GAGVSQSPSNKVTEKGKDVELRCDPISGHTALYWYRQSLGQGLEFLIYFQGNSAPDKSGLPSDRFSAERTGGSVSTLTIQRTQQEDSAVYLCASSFTGLKRNEQFFGPGTRLTVL.

V gene TRBV7-3 combines with J gene TRBJ2-3, with 9 bases matching TRBD2. The V gene's germline CDR1 is SGHTA and CDR2 FQGTGA. This CDR3 has 15 amino acids. V was pared by 4 bases and J by 3 bases, with 5 bases of the junction left unmatched. The CDR3 is CASSSLAGETDTQYF. As DNA, the CDR3 is TGTGCCAGCAGCTCCTTAGCGGGAGAGACAGATACGCAGTATTTT.

V is TRBV1 and J is TRBJ1-4; TRBD1, the table's D call, was not compared with the DNA. TRBV1 is shown as a pseudogene. The CDR3 covers 19 residues. The CDR3 DNA sequence: TGCACCAGCAGCCAAGATCTCTTTTCGCAGGGGGCAACTAATGAAAAACTGTTTTTT. It encodes CTSSQDLFSQGATNEKLFF.

The J gene is TRBJ2-1, the V gene TRBV5-1; TRBD2 matches at 9 bases. The V and J ends lost 2 bases and 10 bases, in that order; junction bases with no gene match: 4. This CDR3 spans 13 amino acids. From germline, CDR1 is SGHRS and CDR2 YFSETQ. The DNA of the CDR3 is TGCGCCAGCAGCTTTGGTCTAGCGGGGGAGCAGTTCTTC. Translated, it gives CASSFGLAGEQFF.

This rearrangement joins TRBV7-9 to TRBJ2-7; D is perhaps TRBD1 (5 bases). V lost 6 bases and J lost 2, with 14 bases in between. Looked up from germline, CDR1 is SEHNR and CDR2 is FQNEAQ (reference sequence). This CDR3 contains 14 residues. In nucleotides, the CDR3 is TGTGCCAGCAGTTTGACAGCGAGTCCCTACGAGCAGTACTTC. Translating it yields CASSLTASPYEQYF.

This chain uses TRBV27 with TRBJ2-3; D possibly corresponds to TRBD1 (7 bases). Trimming took off 3 bases at V and 0 bases at J, with 16 bases between the two ends. Germline values: CDR1 MNHEY, CDR2 SMNVEV (reference sequence). This CDR3 comprises 17 residues. Here the CDR3 reads CASSFGPQGGSTDTQYF. CDR3 nucleotides: TGTGCCAGCAGTTTCGGGCCCCAGGGGGGTAGCACAGATACGCAGTATTTT.

V gene TRBV21-1 combines with J gene TRBJ2-5; the table gives TRBD2 as D, unverified against the DNA. TRBV21-1 constitutes a pseudogene. CDR3 length: 14 residues. The CDR3 DNA reads as TGTGCCAGCAGCAAAGTCGAGTCGGGGGAGACCCAGTACTTC. Translated, it gives CASSKVESGETQYF.

The gene calls are TRBV11-2 and TRBJ2-1; maybe TRBD2 (7 bases). The V gene's germline CDR1 is SGHAT and CDR2 FQNNGV. The CDR3 extends over 18 amino acids. The V end was cut by 0 bases, the J end by 10 bases, with 25 bases between. The CDR3 DNA reads TGTGCCAGCAGCTTAGATAGGATTTGGGAAGGGGGGGATAAGGAGCAGTTCTTC. Translation gives CASSLDRIWEGGDKEQFF.

This clone was picked up one time. The rearrangement links TRBV15 to TRBJ2-3, with no clear D. This CDR3 has 15 amino acids. Trimming left V 5 bases short and J 0 bases short, with 12 bases between. Per the germline V gene, CDR1 is LNHNV and CDR2 is YYDKDF (reference sequence). CDR3 in amino acids: CATSGRLISTDTQYF. The CDR3 DNA reads TGTGCCACCAGCGGTCGACTGATTAGCACAGATACGCAGTATTTT.